This T cell receptor (beta chain) appears in the sequencing data of a study of PD-1 blockade in classical Hodgkin lymphoma. About the study: Nivolumab 3 mg/kg was given intravenously every 2 weeks. Findings and limits, study-wide: Prior to therapy, complete responders displayed diversity much like that of newly diagnosed patients. There was a significant rise in CD4+ TCR diversity by C4D1, with no such rise for CD8+.

The patients all showed relapse after autologous stem cell transplantation, while their brentuximab vedotin exposure varied. Comments on this clone: The antigen remains undetermined.

The CDR3 sequence is 15 residues long. Germline V gives CDR1 SGHRS, CDR2 YFSETQ. V was clipped by 5 bases and J by 7 bases, with 18 bases between them. Sequencing was performed with immunoSEQ multiplex PCR; in TCRdb, only in-frame clones are kept and a portion is missing. This table has 9,500 to 12,000 clones, about 85% appearing once. The V call is TRBV5-1, the J call TRBJ1-4, with D possibly TRBD1 on 6 matching bases. The clonotype was recovered from a human donor with classical Hodgkin lymphoma. The sample was peripheral blood mononuclear cells (PBMCs), taken at baseline. CDR3: CASSPTGHRGEKLFF. Written as DNA, the CDR3 is TGCGCCAGCAGTCCAACGGGACATCGTGGTGAAAAACTGTTTTTT. The variable domain in full, completed from reference TRBV5-1 and TRBJ1-4, reads KAGVTQTPRYLIKTRGQQVTLSCSPISGHRSVSWYQQTPGQGLQFLFEYFSETQRNKGNFPGRFSGRQFSNSRSEMNVSTLELGDSALYLCASSPTGHRGEKLFFGSGTQLSVL.